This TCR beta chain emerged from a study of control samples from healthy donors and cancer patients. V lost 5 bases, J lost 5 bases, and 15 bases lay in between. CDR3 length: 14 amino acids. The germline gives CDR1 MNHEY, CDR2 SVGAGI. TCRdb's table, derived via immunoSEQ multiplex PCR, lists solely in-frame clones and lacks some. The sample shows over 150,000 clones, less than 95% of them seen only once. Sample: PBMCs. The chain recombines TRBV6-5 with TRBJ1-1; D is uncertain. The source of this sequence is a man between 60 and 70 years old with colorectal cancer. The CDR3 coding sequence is TGTGCCAGCAGTCCCACAAGGCGTGGGACTGAAGCTTTCTTT. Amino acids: CASSPTRRGTEAFF.